This is a list of T cell receptor beta chains from one sample in a study of radiotherapy plus CTLA-4 blockade in lung cancer. Method: immunoSEQ multiplex PCR; TCRdb's copy keeps in-frame clones and lacks some. The sample gives 70,000 to 95,000 clones, over 75% of which show up once; roughly 15% is in the top ten. Here the sequenced sample was peripheral blood, taken from a patient treated with radiotherapy plus ipilimumab. The receptor source for this set is a human donor with non-small cell lung cancer that progressed on radiotherapy plus ipilimumab. Each CDR3 is given with its conserved first and last residue. The D gene is left open where the match is weak. Clone size is given for some rows only: seen once, a few or many times, or a class if the clone is expanded.

TGCAGCGTTGGAGGACAGGGGGCGCCGGCCGGGGAGCTGTTTTTT	CSVGGQGAPAGELFF	TRBV29-1	.	TRBD1	TRBJ2-2
TGTGCCATCAGTGACCTAGCCAGGGGGCAGGGCACAGATACGCAGTATTTT	CAISDLARGQGTDTQYF	TRBV10-3	.	TRBD1	TRBJ2-3
TGCAGCGTTCTGAAGCGGGAGGGCTTGCGTATTGACGATACGCAGTATTTT	CSVLKREGLRIDDTQYF	TRBV29-1	once	TRBD2	TRBJ2-3
TGTGCCAGTAAAAGGAAGAGGCGGGGGGACCACACCGGGGAGCTGTTTTTT	CASKRKRRGDHTGELFF	TRBV19	once	TRBD2	TRBJ2-2
TGTGCCAGCAGCTCGACAGGGGAAGCCCTCCAAGAGACCCAGTACTTC	CASSSTGEALQETQYF	TRBV7-8	.	TRBD1	TRBJ2-5
TGTGCCATCAGATCCAACACAGATACGCAGTATTTT	CAIRSNTDTQYF	TRBV10-3	.	.	TRBJ2-3
TGTGCCAGCAGCGTGGGACAGGGCCACTACGAGCAGTACTTC	CASSVGQGHYEQYF	TRBV7-8	.	TRBD1	TRBJ2-7
TGTGCCAGCAGCCCGGGACTAGCGGGGGCTAGGGAGCAGTACTTC	CASSPGLAGAREQYF	TRBV7-6	.	TRBD2	TRBJ2-7
TGTGCCACCAGCAGAGATCGGGGGCTGGATGGCTACACCTTC	CATSRDRGLDGYTF	TRBV15	.	.	TRBJ1-2
TGTGCCAGCAGCTTAAAGAGGGACCCCCAGGGGCACTACGAGCAGTACTTC	CASSLKRDPQGHYEQYF	TRBV7-3	.	.	TRBJ2-7
TGTGCCAGCAGCTGGGGGACAGGGGGTGCAGATACGCAGTATTTT	CASSWGTGGADTQYF	TRBV7-8	.	TRBD1	TRBJ2-3
TGTGCCAGCAGCTTGTGGCTAGCGGCCGGCGGGGAGCTGTTTTTT	CASSLWLAAGGELFF	TRBV7-9	.	TRBD2	TRBJ2-2
TGTGCCAGCAGCTTAGCGGGAGGGAACATTCAGTACTTC	CASSLAGGNIQYF	TRBV7-2	.	TRBD2	TRBJ2-4
TGTGCCAGCAGCACGAAAGGGGTGAACACTGAAGCTTTCTTT	CASSTKGVNTEAFF	TRBV21-1	.	.	TRBJ1-1
TGTGCCAGTAGTATAGCGGGACAGAACACAGATACGCAGTATTTT	CASSIAGQNTDTQYF	TRBV19	.	TRBD1	TRBJ2-3
TGTGCCAGCGAGGGTCCGGGACAGTCAGGGGATGAGCAGTTCTTC	CASEGPGQSGDEQFF	TRBV28	.	TRBD1	TRBJ2-1
TGCGCCAGCAGCTTGGAGGGACTAGCGGGGTACAATGAGCAGTTCTTC	CASSLEGLAGYNEQFF	TRBV5-1	.	TRBD2	TRBJ2-1
TGTGCCAGCAGTAGGACGGTCTACGAGCAGTACTTC	CASSRTVYEQYF	TRBV6-6	.	.	TRBJ2-7
TGCGCCAGCAGCTTCGGACAAGTAGCCAAAAACATTCAGTACTTC	CASSFGQVAKNIQYF	TRBV5-1	.	.	TRBJ2-4
TGTGCCAGCAGCCAAGATTGGTCGCGGGAGCAGTTCTTC	CASSQDWSREQFF	TRBV4-2	.	.	TRBJ2-1
TGTGCCAGTAGTATCAGGAATGGACAGGGGAATCAGCCCCAGCATTTT	CASSIRNGQGNQPQHF	TRBV19	.	TRBD1	TRBJ1-5
TGTGCCAGCAGTTTTCGGGAACCAGATACGCAGTATTTT	CASSFREPDTQYF	TRBV27	.	.	TRBJ2-3
TGTGCCAGCAGTTTGAGGGGACAGGGAGCCTACGAGCAGTACTTC	CASSLRGQGAYEQYF	TRBV28	.	TRBD1	TRBJ2-7
TGTGCCAGCAGTTACTCGGATGGGCCCCTTAACTATGGCTACACCTTC	CASSYSDGPLNYGYTF	TRBV6-5	.	.	TRBJ1-2
TGTGCCAGCTCACGAAACAGGGATGGTCCCGGGGAGCTGTTTTTT	CASSRNRDGPGELFF	TRBV18	.	.	TRBJ2-2
TGTGCCAGCAGCCCGGACCCGGGGCCCTACGAGCAGTACTTC	CASSPDPGPYEQYF	TRBV5-4	.	.	TRBJ2-7
TGTGCCAGCAGCAATCCGGCAGGGAGTATGTTCTTC	CASSNPAGSMFF	TRBV6-5	.	.	TRBJ2-1
TGTGCCAGCTCACTGGAGTTTGGCAGGGGCAACACCATATATTTT	CASSLEFGRGNTIYF	TRBV18	.	.	TRBJ1-3
TGTGCCAGCAGCTTAGTTGCGGGAGTCGCGAACAATGAGCAGTTCTTC	CASSLVAGVANNEQFF	TRBV7-2	.	TRBD2	TRBJ2-1
TGTGCCAGCGGACCACCCCAGGAGGGCTGCTCCTACAATGAGCAGTTCTTC	CASGPPQEGCSYNEQFF	TRBV7-3	.	.	TRBJ2-1
TGTGCCAGCAGCCCCCAGACAGGGGGTAATGAAAAACTGTTTTTT	CASSPQTGGNEKLFF	TRBV9	.	TRBD1	TRBJ1-4
TGTGCCATCAGCCTGGAGCGGGGCGGGAATGAGCAGTTCTTC	CAISLERGGNEQFF	TRBV10-3	.	TRBD2	TRBJ2-1
TGTGCCAGCAGCATGAAGCCCCGACGTAGCTCCTACGAGCAGTACTTC	CASSMKPRRSSYEQYF	TRBV21-1	once	.	TRBJ2-7
TGTGCCAGCAGCTTGTCTTACACAGATACGCAGTATTTT	CASSLSYTDTQYF	TRBV7-3	.	.	TRBJ2-3
TGCGCCAGCAGCTTGGGAACAGGGGGTAGCGAAAAACTGTTTTTT	CASSLGTGGSEKLFF	TRBV5-1	.	TRBD1	TRBJ1-4
TGTGCCAGCAGCTTAGGTCCGGGGGGCGCCCAAGAGACCCAGTACTTC	CASSLGPGGAQETQYF	TRBV7-2	.	.	TRBJ2-5
TGTGCCAGCAGTGAACTCGGGGTTGGCTACACCTTC	CASSELGVGYTF	TRBV6-1	.	.	TRBJ1-2
TGTGCCAGCAGCGCCGGAGAGAGCCTTAACACAGATACGCAGTATTTT	CASSAGESLNTDTQYF	TRBV5-4	.	.	TRBJ2-3
TGTGCCAGCTCACCACCATACAAGAGAGCGGGTAATGAGCAGTTCTTC	CASSPPYKRAGNEQFF	TRBV18	.	.	TRBJ2-1